This record concerns one T cell receptor beta chain sequence. V was shortened by 4 bases and J by 4 bases, with 13 bases between the two germline ends. This CDR3 region has 14 residues. Germline V gene lookup returns CDR1 SEHNR and CDR2 FQNEAQ (reference sequence). The data were taken from a study of CD8 T cells in Susac syndrome. Sequencing of TCR beta covered CD8+ and CD4+ T cells obtained from blood. FACS was used to enrich TEMRA cells, whereas the CD8+ and CD4+ T cells were obtained by negative isolation. Reverse transcription of roughly 0.45 to 1 ug RNA was performed with random hexamers. TCRdb re-called the immunoSEQ multiplex PCR reads through MiXCR, storing one row per CDR3 protein. The sample includes roughly 160,000 distinct CDR3 sequences, roughly 95% of them seen just once.

The chain combines TRBV7-9 with TRBJ1-1; D unresolved. This sequence was found in a human donor with Susac syndrome. The material sequenced was CD4+ T cells from PBMCs. CDR3: CASSSTAAGTEAFF. The CDR3 coding sequence is TGTGCCAGCAGCTCGACCGCGGCGGGCACTGAAGCTTTCTTT.